A single T cell receptor (beta chain) is shown here with its context. This CDR3 comprises 16 residues. V lost 5 bases and J lost 4, with 20 bases in between. Germline lookup yields CDR1 MNHGY and CDR2 SAAAGT. Sequencing used immunoSEQ multiplex PCR; TCRdb keeps in-frame clones, though not all of them. The data hold roughly 30,000 clones, with 82% observed a single time. The data are from a study of preoperative IRX-2 immunotherapy in early breast cancer. Treatment defined: preoperative locoregional IRX-2 cytokine immunotherapy. Patients received preoperative, locoregional IRX-2 cytokine immunotherapy in a phase Ib study.

The chain uses TRBV6-8 and TRBJ1-2, with unresolved D. This sequence originates from a human donor with breast cancer. This material was obtained from a patient treated with IRX-2 immunotherapy. For the CDR3, the DNA is TGTGCCAGCAGTGAGCCAGTAGTAGAGGGATTCTATGGCTACACCTTC. Translation gives CASSEPVVEGFYGYTF.